This is a list of T cell receptor beta chains from one sample in a study of blood T cells in healthy people across ages. TCRdb processed the 5' RACE reads anew with MiXCR; each CDR3 protein has one entry. The sample gives some 700,000 distinct CDR3 sequences, 35% to 45% of which show up once; approximately 22% is in the top ten. What was sequenced was blood. The receptor set was obtained from a woman aged 55 to 70 in good health. The CDR3 runs from the conserved cysteine through the conserved F or W. D genes are given only for firm matches. Clone size, where shown, is once, few, many, or a class for clones that have expanded.

v_gene	j_gene	d_gene	abundance	CDR3nt	CDR3aa
TRBV25-1	TRBJ2-1	NA	NA	TGTGCCAGCAGGGGGCCGGCACCTGAGCAGTTCTTC	CASRGPAPEQFF
TRBV12-3/TRBV12-4	TRBJ1-2	NA	NA	TGTGCCAGCAGTTCCGTGGGGTATGGCTACACCTTC	CASSSVGYGYTF
TRBV29-1	TRBJ2-3	NA	many	TGCAGCGAAAGGACCAACACAGATACGCAGTATTTT	CSERTNTDTQYF
TRBV7-3	TRBJ2-1	NA	NA	TGTGCCAGCAGACAAACCCCCCAGGGGTCTGAGCAGTTCTTC	CASRQTPQGSEQFF
TRBV7-2	TRBJ2-1	TRBD2	NA	TGTGCCAGCAGTAAGACCGGGACTAACACAATGGGGCAGTTCTTC	CASSKTGTNTMGQFF
TRBV5-5	TRBJ2-7	NA	NA	TGTGCCAGCAGCTTGGCTGAAACCTACGAGCAGTACTTC	CASSLAETYEQYF
TRBV12-3/TRBV12-4	TRBJ1-1	NA	NA	TGTGCCAGCAGTCCCCGACACGGCGGGACTGAAGCTTTCTTT	CASSPRHGGTEAFF
TRBV6-2/TRBV6-3	TRBJ2-7	TRBD2	NA	TGTGCCAGCAGTTGGCGATTAGCGGGAGGGCCCGCCTACGGGCAGTACTTC	CASSWRLAGGPAYGQYF
TRBV2	TRBJ2-3	TRBD1	NA	TGTGCCAGCACTGGGGGGACAGGCATCACAGATACGCAGTATTTT	CASTGGTGITDTQYF
TRBV5-1	TRBJ2-1	TRBD1	NA	TGCGCCAGCAGCAGGGACAGGGGGTTCTCCTACAATGAGCAGTTCTTC	CASSRDRGFSYNEQFF
TRBV10-3	TRBJ2-5	TRBD2	NA	TGTGCCATCAACCCTAGCGGGGGGGCCGTCGAGACCCAGTACTTC	CAINPSGGAVETQYF
TRBV6-5	TRBJ1-4	NA	NA	TGTGCCACCGGATGGGGCGCAACTAATGAAAAACTGTTTTTT	CATGWGATNEKLFF
TRBV12-3/TRBV12-4	TRBJ2-5	NA	NA	TGTGCCGGCAGTACGACTGGACCCCAAGGGACCCAGTACTTC	CAGSTTGPQGTQYF
TRBV6-5	TRBJ1-4	TRBD1	once	TGTGCCAGCAGGAACGACAGGGGGCGCCCAGAAAAACTGTTTTTT	CASRNDRGRPEKLFF
TRBV20-1	TRBJ1-5	TRBD1	NA	TGCAGTGCTAGTAGACAGGGGCCACAGCCCCAGCATTTT	CSASRQGPQPQHF
TRBV9	TRBJ2-3	NA	NA	TGTGCCAGCAGCGTACCCGGGGATACGCAGTATTTT	CASSVPGDTQYF